This TCR beta chain was found in a study of T cell changes during pregnancy in multiple sclerosis. The CDR3 runs 18 residues. The V and J ends lost 4 bases and 0 bases, in that order; junction bases with no gene match: 7. The germline V gene encodes CDR1 SGDLS and CDR2 YYNGEE. This table comes from immunoSEQ multiplex PCR, and its TCRdb copy is limited to in-frame clones, with some not included. There are fewer than 50,000 clones in the sample; under 95% occur only once, and around 0.69% lies in the top ten. The sequence derives from a female donor in good health, enrolled as a control in a pregnancy study. The sample was CD4+ T cells from peripheral blood mononuclear cells, taken in the second trimester of pregnancy. The rearrangement links TRBV9 to TRBJ2-2, with 12 bases that match TRBD2. DNA for the CDR3: TGTGCCAGCAGCACGGGACTAGCGGGTTCCGCGAACACCGGGGAGCTGTTTTTT. Translation: CASSTGLAGSANTGELFF.